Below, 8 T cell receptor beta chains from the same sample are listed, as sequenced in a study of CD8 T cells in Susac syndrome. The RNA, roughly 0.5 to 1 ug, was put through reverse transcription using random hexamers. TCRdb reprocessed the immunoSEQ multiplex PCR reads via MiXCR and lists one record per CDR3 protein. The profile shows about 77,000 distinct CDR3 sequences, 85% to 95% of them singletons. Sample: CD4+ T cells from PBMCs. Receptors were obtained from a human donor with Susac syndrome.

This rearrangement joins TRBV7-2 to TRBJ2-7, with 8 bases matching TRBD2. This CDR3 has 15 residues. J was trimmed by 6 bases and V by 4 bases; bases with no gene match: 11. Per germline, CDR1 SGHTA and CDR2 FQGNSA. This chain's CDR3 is CASSSRKAGAPEQYF. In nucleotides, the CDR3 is TGTGCCAGCAGCTCCAGAAAAGCGGGAGCACCCGAGCAGTACTTC.

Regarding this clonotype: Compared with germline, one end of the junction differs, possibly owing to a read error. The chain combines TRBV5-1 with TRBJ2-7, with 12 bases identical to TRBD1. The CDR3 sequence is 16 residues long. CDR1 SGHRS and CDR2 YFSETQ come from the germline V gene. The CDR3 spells CASSLDWDRGRDEQYF. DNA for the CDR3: TGCGCCAGCAGTTTGGACTGGGACAGGGGGCGCGACGAGCAGTACTTC.

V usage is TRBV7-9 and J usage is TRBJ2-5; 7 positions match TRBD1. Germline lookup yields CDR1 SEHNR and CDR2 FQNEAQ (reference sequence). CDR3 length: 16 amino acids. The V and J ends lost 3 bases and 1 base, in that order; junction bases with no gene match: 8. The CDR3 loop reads CASSFSGRDSQETQYF. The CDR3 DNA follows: TGTGCCAGCAGCTTTAGTGGAAGGGACAGCCAAGAGACCCAGTACTTC.

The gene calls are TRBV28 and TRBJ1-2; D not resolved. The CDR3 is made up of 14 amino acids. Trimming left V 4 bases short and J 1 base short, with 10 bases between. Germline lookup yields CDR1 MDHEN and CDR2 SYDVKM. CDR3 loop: CASSSVDLNYGYTF. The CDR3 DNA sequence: TGTGCCAGCAGTTCTGTTGATCTTAACTATGGCTACACCTTC.

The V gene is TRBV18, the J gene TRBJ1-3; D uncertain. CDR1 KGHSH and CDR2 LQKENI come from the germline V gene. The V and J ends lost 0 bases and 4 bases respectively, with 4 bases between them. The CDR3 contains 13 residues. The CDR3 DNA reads TGTGCCAGCTCACCACCCGGCGGAAACACCATATATTTT. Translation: CASSPPGGNTIYF. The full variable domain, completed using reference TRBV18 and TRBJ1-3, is NAGVMQNPRHLVRRRGQEARLRCSPMKGHSHVYWYRQLPEEGLKFMVYLQKENIIDESGMPKERFSAEFPKEGPSILRIQQVVRGDSAAYFCASSPPGGNTIYFGEGSWLTVV.

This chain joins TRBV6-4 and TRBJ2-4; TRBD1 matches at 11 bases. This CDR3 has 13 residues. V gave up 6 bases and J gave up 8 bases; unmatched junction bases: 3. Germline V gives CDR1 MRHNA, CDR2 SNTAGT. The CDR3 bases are TGTGCCAGCAGCCGGGACAGGGGGGACATTCAGTACTTC. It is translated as CASSRDRGDIQYF.

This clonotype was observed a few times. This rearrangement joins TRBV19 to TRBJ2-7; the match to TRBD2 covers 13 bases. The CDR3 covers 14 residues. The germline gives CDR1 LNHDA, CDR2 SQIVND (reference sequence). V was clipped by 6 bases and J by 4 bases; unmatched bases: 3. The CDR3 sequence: CASSGTSGMYEQYF. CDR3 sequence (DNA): TGTGCCAGTAGCGGGACTAGCGGGATGTACGAGCAGTACTTC.

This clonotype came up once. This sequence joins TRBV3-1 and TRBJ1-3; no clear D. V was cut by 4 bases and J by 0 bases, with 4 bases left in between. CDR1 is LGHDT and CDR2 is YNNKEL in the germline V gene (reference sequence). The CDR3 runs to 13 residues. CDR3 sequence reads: CASSLRSGNTIYF. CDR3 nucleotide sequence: TGTGCCAGCAGCCTCCGCTCTGGAAACACCATATATTTT. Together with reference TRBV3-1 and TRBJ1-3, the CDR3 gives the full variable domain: DTAVSQTPKYLVTQMGNDKSIKCEQNLGHDTMYWYKQDSKKFLKIMFSYNNKELIINETVPNRFSPKSPDKAHLNLHINSLELGDSAVYFCASSLRSGNTIYFGEGSWLTVV.